This T cell receptor beta chain stems from a study of response to subunit inactivated influenza vaccine. Study-level findings and limits: The authors suggested that few new T cells are recruited per seasonal influenza vaccination.

This clonotype was counted only a few times. No antigen is known for it. One entry per CDR3 protein, called by TCRdb with MiXCR from the RT-PCR reads. The profile shows about 520,000 distinct CDR3 sequences, more than 7% of them singletons. CDR3 length equals 13 residues. Trimming removed 0 bases from V and 2 bases from J, with 5 bases in between. Per the germline V gene, CDR1 is LNHNV and CDR2 is YYDKDF (reference sequence). Sample: PBMCs from blood, taken less than 30 months after vaccination. This TCR derives from a man between 50 and 75 years old who received an inactivated influenza vaccine. The chain joins TRBV15 to TRBJ2-7, with no clear D. The CDR3 bases are TGTGCCACCAGCAGAGATCTGACCTACGAGCAGTACTTC. Its protein is CATSRDLTYEQYF. The whole variable domain, filled in from reference TRBV15 and TRBJ2-7, reads DAMVIQNPRYQVTQFGKPVTLSCSQTLNHNVMYWYQQKSSQAPKLLFHYYDKDFNNEADTPDNFQSRRPNTSFCFLDIRSPGLGDTAMYLCATSRDLTYEQYFGPGTRLTVT.